These 21 T cell receptor beta chains were sequenced from one sample in a study of CD8 T cells in ankylosing spondylitis. These receptors' targets are unknown. TCRdb passed the 5' RACE reads through MiXCR, listing each CDR3 protein once. The sample yields some 400,000 distinct CDR3 sequences, more than 20% seen once. Points from the study as a whole: The study identified a TCR beta motif of about eight highly homologous variants that appeared characteristic of ankylosing spondylitis blood.

Sequences were obtained from blood, either unsorted or a sorted T cell fraction (not recorded which). Receptors originate from a male donor with ankylosing spondylitis.

This clonotype appeared a few times. The chain couples TRBV20-1 to TRBJ1-6; D possibly corresponds to TRBD1 (5 bases). The CDR3 is made up of 18 amino acids. From germline, CDR1 is DFQATT and CDR2 SNEGSKA (reference sequence). Trimming took off 2 bases at V and 0 bases at J, with 17 bases between the two ends. CDR3 nucleotide sequence: TGCAGTGCTAGACAGGGATCAGTCGGGGCCTCCTATAATTCACCCCTCCACTTT. Protein product: CSARQGSVGASYNSPLHF.

The chain couples TRBV7-9 to TRBJ2-1; TRBD1 aligns across 8 bases. The trim removed 0 bases at V and 9 bases at J, leaving 7 bases unmatched. The CDR3 runs 15 residues. CDR1 is SEHNR and CDR2 is FQNEAQ in the germline V gene (reference sequence). This chain's CDR3 is CASSLATGVSREQFF. The CDR3 nucleotides read TGTGCCAGCAGCTTAGCGACAGGGGTGTCTCGTGAGCAGTTCTTC.

This clonotype has a count of ten or more. The chain joins TRBV3-1 to TRBJ1-1; no firm D call. V lost 8 bases to trimming and J lost 4 bases, with 17 bases between them. The germline gives CDR1 LGHDT, CDR2 YNNKEL (reference sequence). CDR3 length: 14 amino acids. For the CDR3, the DNA is TGTGCCAGCTCACTCGCGGGCGGCATCACTGAAGCTTTCTTT. Translating it yields CASSLAGGITEAFF.

The J gene is TRBJ2-3, the V gene TRBV5-1; D ambiguous. The CDR3 consists of 13 residues. V was shortened by 0 bases and J by 8 bases, with 10 bases between the two germline ends. Germline assignment: CDR1 SGHRS and CDR2 YFSETQ. The CDR3 region has the DNA TGCGCCAGCAGCTTGGACACAGATTTTACGCAGTATTTT. It specifies CASSLDTDFTQYF.

Only a few counts were recorded for this clonotype. The rearrangement joins TRBV28 to TRBJ1-5; D is possibly TRBD1 (6 bases). Trimming stripped 3 bases from V and 2 bases from J, with 14 bases between. There are 16 residues in the CDR3. Per the germline V gene, CDR1 is MDHEN and CDR2 is SYDVKM. The CDR3 DNA reads as TGTGCCAGCAGTTTGTATTCCAGGGGCGGCAATCAGCCCCAGCATTTT. Translation gives CASSLYSRGGNQPQHF.

This clonotype is judged large. The V gene is TRBV27, the J gene TRBJ1-2; weak D call: TRBD1 (6 bases). This CDR3 comprises 13 residues. Trimming removed 5 bases at V and 3 bases at J, with 10 bases between. Germline assignment: CDR1 MNHEY and CDR2 SMNVEV (reference sequence). The CDR3 reads CASSPQGYYGYTF. Written as DNA, the CDR3 is TGTGCCAGCAGTCCTCAGGGGTACTATGGCTACACCTTC.

The chain joins TRBV18 to TRBJ2-7; D remains ambiguous. This CDR3 comprises 12 residues. The ends were cut back, 5 bases at V and 2 bases at J, with 7 bases in the middle. Per the germline V gene, CDR1 is KGHSH and CDR2 is LQKENI. CDR3 region: CASSAEAYEQYF. The CDR3 DNA is TGTGCCAGCTCAGCCGAGGCCTACGAGCAGTACTTC.

The chain employs TRBV5-6 and TRBJ1-5; 8 bases match TRBD1. Germline loops: CDR1 SGHDT, CDR2 YYEEEE. With V trimmed by 5 bases and J by 4 bases, 5 bases remained unmatched. The CDR3 contains 14 residues. The CDR3 is CASRKTGANQPQHF. As DNA, the CDR3 is TGTGCCAGCAGGAAGACAGGGGCTAATCAGCCCCAGCATTTT.

The rearrangement joins TRBV3-1 to TRBJ2-7; 10 bases are a match to TRBD2. Germline V gene lookup returns CDR1 LGHDT and CDR2 YNNKEL (reference sequence). V gave up 1 base and J gave up 3 bases; unmatched junction bases: 12. The CDR3 runs to 18 residues. The CDR3 reads CASSQGSVSSGRDYEQYF. CDR3 coding DNA: TGTGCCAGCAGCCAAGGGTCCGTCTCAAGCGGGAGGGACTACGAGCAGTACTTC.

The chain combines TRBV5-4 with TRBJ2-7; weak D call: TRBD1 (6 bases). Germline lookup yields CDR1 SGHNT and CDR2 YYREEE (reference sequence). Trimming left V 3 bases short and J 5 bases short, with 21 bases between. This CDR3 comprises 16 residues. As DNA, the CDR3 is TGTGCCAGCAGCTGGGGAGCAGGGGATGTGCTGGACGAGCAGTACTTC. This codes for CASSWGAGDVLDEQYF.

This chain joins TRBV5-1 and TRBJ2-6; D ambiguous. Trimming stripped 2 bases from V and 2 bases from J, with 8 bases between. Germline loops: CDR1 SGHRS, CDR2 YFSETQ. The CDR3 extends over 15 amino acids. As DNA, the CDR3 is TGCGCCAGCAGCTTCGATGCCACTGGGGCCAACGTCCTGACTTTC. The encoded protein is CASSFDATGANVLTF.

The chain carries TRBV29-1 and TRBJ1-1, with TRBD1 as a possible D gene (5 bases). V was shortened by 7 bases and J by 1 base, with 10 bases between the two germline ends. This CDR3 is 12 amino acids long. CDR1 is SQVTM and CDR2 is ANQGSEA in the germline V gene. The chain's CDR3 is CSGGHPNTEAFF. The CDR3 DNA reads TGCAGCGGAGGACACCCGAACACTGAAGCTTTCTTT.

The chain employs TRBV6-5 and TRBJ2-7; 9 bases fit TRBD1. Germline loops: CDR1 MNHEY, CDR2 SVGAGI. V dropped 4 bases and J dropped 3; count of bases not matched to a gene: 16. This CDR3 is built from 18 residues. The CDR3 DNA reads as TGTGCCAGCAGTTTACCATGGGACAGGGCAACAGGTCTCTACGAGCAGTACTTC. As protein: CASSLPWDRATGLYEQYF.

This chain joins TRBV3-1 and TRBJ1-2, with TRBD1 as a possible D gene (6 bases). Trimming shortened V by 6 bases and J by 1 base, and 9 bases separated the two germline ends. The CDR3 is 13 amino acids. Germline V gives CDR1 LGHDT, CDR2 YNNKEL (reference sequence). The CDR3 loop is CASSGGRNYGYTF. The CDR3 bases are TGTGCCAGCAGTGGGGGGCGTAACTATGGCTACACCTTC.

V usage is TRBV7-3 and J usage is TRBJ2-1, with D unclear. CDR3 size: 14 residues. The ends were cut back, 1 base at V and 6 bases at J, with 10 bases in the middle. Germline CDR1 and CDR2: SGHTA and FQGTGA. CDR3 region: CASSLIANSNEQFF. Written as DNA, the CDR3 is TGTGCCAGCAGCTTAATTGCCAACAGCAATGAGCAGTTCTTC.

The gene calls are TRBV7-2 and TRBJ2-1; 7 bases agree with TRBD2. The CDR3 length is 17 residues. With V trimmed by 2 bases and J by 4 bases, 11 bases remained unmatched. CDR1 and CDR2 (germline): SGHTA, FQGNSA. The CDR3 DNA sequence: TGTGCCAGCAGCTTACAGTTCCGCGGACTAGGGTACAATGAGCAGTTCTTC. It specifies CASSLQFRGLGYNEQFF.

The sample holds one count of this clonotype. The rearrangement joins TRBV10-3 to TRBJ2-1; tentatively, D is TRBD1 (6 bases). The CDR3 spans 13 residues. Per germline, CDR1 ENHRY and CDR2 SYGVKD. V was cut by 11 bases and J by 8 bases, with 19 bases left in between. CDR3 nucleotides: TGTGCCGGATCTCGAGACAGGTATGATGAGCAGTTCTTC. Amino acids: CAGSRDRYDEQFF.

The chain combines TRBV12-3 or TRBV12-4 with TRBJ1-1; D is ambiguous. V was trimmed by 5 bases and J by 5 bases, leaving 15 bases between them. The CDR3 contains 14 residues. The CDR3 DNA follows: TGTGCCAGCAGTGCTTGGACCGAAATTACTGAAGCTTTCTTT. Encoded protein: CASSAWTEITEAFF.

The chain uses TRBV5-1 and TRBJ2-2; D call uncertain. The CDR3 contains 15 residues. Germline V gene data show CDR1 as SGHRS and CDR2 as YFSETQ. V dropped 7 bases and J dropped 4 bases, with 17 bases sitting between them. CDR3 residues: CASHLAPGRTGELFF. The CDR3 nucleotides read TGCGCCAGCCACCTCGCCCCAGGCCGCACCGGGGAGCTGTTTTTT.

This sequence joins TRBV15 and TRBJ2-1; D unresolved. CDR3 size: 14 residues. Between the trimmed V and J ends, which lost 3 bases and 0 bases, there was a span of 6 bases. Germline values: CDR1 LNHNV, CDR2 YYDKDF (reference sequence). This chain's CDR3 is CATSRKGSYNEQFF. In DNA, the CDR3 is TGTGCCACCAGCAGGAAGGGCTCCTACAATGAGCAGTTCTTC. The full variable domain, rest sourced from reference TRBV15 and TRBJ2-1, is DAMVIQNPRYQVTQFGKPVTLSCSQTLNHNVMYWYQQKSSQAPKLLFHYYDKDFNNEADTPDNFQSRRPNTSFCFLDIRSPGLGDTAMYLCATSRKGSYNEQFFGPGTRLTVL.

In this sample, this clonotype turned up a few times. The genes are TRBV11-2 and TRBJ1-1, with 12 bases fitting TRBD1. Trimming at V came to 3 bases and at J to 3 bases, leaving 11 bases not matched to a gene. This CDR3 is built from 18 residues. CDR1 and CDR2 from the germline V gene are SGHAT and FQNNGV. CDR3 DNA sequence: TGTGCCAGCAGCTTGAACCGGGACAGGGGGCATATGGACACTGAAGCTTTCTTT. This codes for CASSLNRDRGHMDTEAFF.